The 6 T cell receptor beta chains in this list originate from one sample, sequenced in a study of cytomegalovirus exposure and HLA in healthy donors. The PCR ran on 60 Vbeta and 13 Jbeta primers. Measured with immunoSEQ multiplex PCR; TCRdb has only the in-frame clones, and not every one. Its listing shows some 120,000 clones. The sequenced sample was PBMCs. The receptors derive from a man between 18 and 35 years old in good health and CMV-seronegative.

About this clone itself: The sample contains more than one DNA sequence encoding this CDR3. The chain employs TRBV13 and TRBJ1-2; maybe TRBD1 (5 bases). Trimming took off 0 bases at V and 8 bases at J, with 16 bases between the two ends. The CDR3 sequence is 15 residues long. The germline V gene encodes CDR1 PRHDT and CDR2 FYEKMQ (reference sequence). The CDR3 loop reads CASSLGYGEGRGYTF. In DNA form, the CDR3 reads TGTGCCAGCAGCTTAGGTTACGGGGAGGGACGCGGCTACACCTTC.

V gene TRBV14 combines with J gene TRBJ1-1; 7 bases match TRBD1. This CDR3 region has 13 residues. Per germline, CDR1 SGHDN and CDR2 FVKESK. V gave up 2 bases and J gave up 8 bases; unmatched junction bases: 5. The CDR3 protein is CASSQWTGTEAFF. CDR3 bases: TGTGCCAGCAGCCAATGGACAGGCACCGAAGCTTTCTTT.

The rearrangement joins TRBV7-4 to TRBJ1-3, with 7 nucleotides matching TRBD1. Per germline, CDR1 SGHVT and CDR2 SQSDAQ. CDR3 length equals 16 residues. V dropped 5 bases and J dropped 0; count of bases not matched to a gene: 7. CDR3 coding DNA: TGTGCCAGCAGCCAACGGACAGGCTCCTCTGGAAACACCATATATTTT. It yields the protein CASSQRTGSSGNTIYF.

This sequence joins TRBV5-1 and TRBJ2-1, with TRBD2 matching over 12 bases. This CDR3 has 16 amino acids. CDR1 is SGHRS and CDR2 is YFSETQ in the germline V gene. After removal of 2 bases from V and 6 bases from J, the junction contained 6 bases not matched to a gene. CDR3 protein: CASSFLGLAGTNEQFF. DNA of the CDR3: TGCGCCAGCAGCTTCCTTGGACTAGCGGGGACCAATGAGCAGTTCTTC.

V usage is TRBV10-2 and J usage is TRBJ2-7; weak D call: TRBD1 (5 bases). V was clipped by 7 bases and J by 3 bases, with 13 bases between them. Germline CDR1 WSHSY, CDR2 SAAADI. CDR3 length: 13 amino acids. The CDR3 here is CASNSGHYYEQYF. The CDR3, as DNA: TGCGCCAGCAATTCCGGACACTACTACGAGCAGTACTTC.

The rearrangement links TRBV6-5 to TRBJ2-1, with D perhaps matching TRBD2 (6 bases). Trimming cost V 7 bases and J 8 bases, with 18 bases left between them. This CDR3 spans 14 amino acids. Germline lookup yields CDR1 MNHEY and CDR2 SVGAGI. This CDR3 reads CASTNPLARHEQFF. In nucleotides, the CDR3 is TGTGCCAGCACCAACCCACTAGCTCGCCATGAGCAGTTCTTC.